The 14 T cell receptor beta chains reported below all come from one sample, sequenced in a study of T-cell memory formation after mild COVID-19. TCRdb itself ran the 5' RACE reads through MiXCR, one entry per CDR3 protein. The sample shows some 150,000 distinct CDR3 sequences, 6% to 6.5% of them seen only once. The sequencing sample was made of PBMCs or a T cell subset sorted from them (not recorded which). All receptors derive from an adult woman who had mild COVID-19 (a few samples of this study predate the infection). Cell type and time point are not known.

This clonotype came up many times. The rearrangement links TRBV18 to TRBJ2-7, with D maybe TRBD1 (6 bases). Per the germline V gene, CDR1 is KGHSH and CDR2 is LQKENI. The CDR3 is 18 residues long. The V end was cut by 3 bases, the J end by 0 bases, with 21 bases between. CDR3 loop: CASSPLPRQARSSYEQYF. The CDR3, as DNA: TGTGCCAGCTCACCCCTCCCGCGACAGGCCAGAAGCTCCTACGAGCAGTACTTC.

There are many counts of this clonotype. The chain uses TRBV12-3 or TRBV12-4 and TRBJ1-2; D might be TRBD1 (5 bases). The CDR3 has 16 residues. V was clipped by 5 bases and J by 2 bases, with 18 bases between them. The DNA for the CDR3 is TGTGCCAGCAGTCGTTTTGACAGCATGAGAAACTATGGCTACACCTTC. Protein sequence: CASSRFDSMRNYGYTF.

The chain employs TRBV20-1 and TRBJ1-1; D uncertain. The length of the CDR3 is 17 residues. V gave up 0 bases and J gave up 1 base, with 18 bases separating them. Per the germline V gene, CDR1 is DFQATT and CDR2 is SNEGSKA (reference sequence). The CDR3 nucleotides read TGCAGTGCTAGAGATCCACGGAGTGGATTAAAGAACACTGAAGCTTTCTTT. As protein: CSARDPRSGLKNTEAFF.

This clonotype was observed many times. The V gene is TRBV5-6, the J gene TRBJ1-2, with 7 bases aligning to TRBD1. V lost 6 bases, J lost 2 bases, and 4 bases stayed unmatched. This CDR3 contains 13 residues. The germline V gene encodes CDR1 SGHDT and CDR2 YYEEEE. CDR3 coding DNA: TGTGCCAGCAACAACAGGGGAAACTATGGCTACACCTTC. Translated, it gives CASNNRGNYGYTF.

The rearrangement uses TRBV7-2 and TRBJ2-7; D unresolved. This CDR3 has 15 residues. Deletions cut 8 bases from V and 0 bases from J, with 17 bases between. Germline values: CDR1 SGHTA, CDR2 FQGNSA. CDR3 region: CASQGMAGASYEQYF. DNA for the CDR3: TGTGCCAGCCAAGGTATGGCAGGAGCCTCCTACGAGCAGTACTTC.

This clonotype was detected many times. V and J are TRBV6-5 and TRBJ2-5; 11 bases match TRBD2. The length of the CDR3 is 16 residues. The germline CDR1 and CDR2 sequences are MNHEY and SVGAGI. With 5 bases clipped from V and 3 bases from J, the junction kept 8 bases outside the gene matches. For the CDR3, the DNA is TGTGCCAGCAGTAGCCCCCGTAGCGGGAGGGAAGAGACCCAGTACTTC. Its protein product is CASSSPRSGREETQYF.

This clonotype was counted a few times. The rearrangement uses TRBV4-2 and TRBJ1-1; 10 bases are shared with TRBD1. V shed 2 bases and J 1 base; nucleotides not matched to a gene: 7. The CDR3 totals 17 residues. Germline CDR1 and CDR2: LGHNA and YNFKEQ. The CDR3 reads CASSQSTGGQGNTEAFF. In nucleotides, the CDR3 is TGTGCCAGCAGCCAATCGACAGGGGGCCAGGGGAACACTGAAGCTTTCTTT.

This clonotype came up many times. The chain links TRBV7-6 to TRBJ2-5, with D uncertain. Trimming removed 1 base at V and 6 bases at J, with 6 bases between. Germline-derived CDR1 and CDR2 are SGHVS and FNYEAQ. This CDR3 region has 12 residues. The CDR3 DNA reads TGTGCCAGCAGCTTAGGCCCGAAGACCCAGTACTTC. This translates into CASSLGPKTQYF.

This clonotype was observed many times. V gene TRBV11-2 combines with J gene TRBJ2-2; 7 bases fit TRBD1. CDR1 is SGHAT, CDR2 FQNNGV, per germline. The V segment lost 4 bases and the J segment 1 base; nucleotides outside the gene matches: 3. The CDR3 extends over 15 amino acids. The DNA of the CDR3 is TGTGCCAGCAGCTCGTGGACAGGGAACACCGGGGAGCTGTTTTTT. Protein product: CASSSWTGNTGELFF.

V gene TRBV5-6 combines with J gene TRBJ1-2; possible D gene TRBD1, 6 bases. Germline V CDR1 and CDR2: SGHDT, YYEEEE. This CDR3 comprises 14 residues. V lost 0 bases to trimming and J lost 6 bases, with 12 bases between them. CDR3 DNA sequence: TGTGCCAGCAGCTTGGCCACAGGGAGGGATGGCTACACCTTC. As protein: CASSLATGRDGYTF.

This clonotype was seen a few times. The CDR3 DNA follows: TGCAGCGTTGAAGAAGGGGGTGGATACGAGACCCAGTACTTC. Protein product: CSVEEGGGYETQYF. J is TRBJ2-5 and V is TRBV29-1; D may be TRBD1 (6 bases). Trimming took 0 bases from V and 5 from J, leaving 13 bases between them. Per germline, CDR1 SQVTM and CDR2 ANQGSEA. The CDR3 runs 14 residues.

In DNA form, the CDR3 reads TGTGCCAGCAGCTCTAGCGGGGGTAGGACCGGGGAGCTGTTTTTT. Its translation: CASSSSGGRTGELFF. This sequence joins TRBV7-2 and TRBJ2-2; 10 bases match TRBD2. This CDR3 spans 15 amino acids. Germline CDR1 reads SGHTA; CDR2 reads FQGNSA. Germline trimming cut 4 bases from V and 5 bases from J; bases unmatched to any gene: 4.

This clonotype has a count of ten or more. This CDR3 reads CASSLAGGSGSPLHF. The CDR3 region has the DNA TGCGCCAGCAGCTTGGCCGGGGGCTCGGGTTCACCCCTCCACTTT. The V and J genes are TRBV5-1 and TRBJ1-6; TRBD1 is a possible D gene (6 bases). V was clipped by 0 bases and J by 9 bases, with 13 bases between them. Per germline, CDR1 SGHRS and CDR2 YFSETQ. The CDR3 sequence is 15 residues long.

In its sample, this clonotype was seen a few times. The CDR3 DNA follows: TGTGCCAGCAGTGACTCAGGGCGACAGCCCCAGCATTTT. Its protein product is CASSDSGRQPQHF. The chain employs TRBV2 and TRBJ1-5, with D perhaps TRBD1 (5 bases). CDR1 SNHLY and CDR2 FYNNEI come from the germline V gene. V was cut by 3 bases and J by 7 bases, with 10 bases left in between. The CDR3 has 13 residues.